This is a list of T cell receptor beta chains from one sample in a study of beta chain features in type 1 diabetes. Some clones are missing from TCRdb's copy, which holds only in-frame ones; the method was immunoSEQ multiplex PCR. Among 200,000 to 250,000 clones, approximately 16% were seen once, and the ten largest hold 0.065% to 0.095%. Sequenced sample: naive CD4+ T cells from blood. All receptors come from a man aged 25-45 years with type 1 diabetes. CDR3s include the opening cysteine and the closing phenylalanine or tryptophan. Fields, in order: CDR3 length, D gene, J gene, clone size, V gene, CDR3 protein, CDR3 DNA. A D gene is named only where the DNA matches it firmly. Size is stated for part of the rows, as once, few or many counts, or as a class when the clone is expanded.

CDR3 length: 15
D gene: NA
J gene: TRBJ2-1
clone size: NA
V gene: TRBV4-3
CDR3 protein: CASSQDRGAYNEQFF
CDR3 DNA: TGCGCCAGCAGCCAAGATCGGGGGGCTTACAATGAGCAGTTCTTC

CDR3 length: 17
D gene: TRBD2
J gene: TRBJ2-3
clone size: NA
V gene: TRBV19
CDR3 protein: CASQDRTSGTPTDTQYF
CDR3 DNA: TGTGCCAGCCAGGATAGGACTAGCGGGACACCCACAGATACGCAGTATTTT

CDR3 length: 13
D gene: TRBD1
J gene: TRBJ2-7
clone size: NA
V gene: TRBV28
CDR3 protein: CASNPGQGYEQYF
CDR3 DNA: TGTGCCAGCAACCCGGGACAGGGGTACGAGCAGTACTTC

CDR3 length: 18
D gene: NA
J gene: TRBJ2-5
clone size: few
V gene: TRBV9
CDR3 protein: CASSVGLRGYGAEETQYF
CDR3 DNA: TGTGCCAGCAGCGTAGGGTTGCGGGGCTATGGTGCAGAAGAGACCCAGTACTTC

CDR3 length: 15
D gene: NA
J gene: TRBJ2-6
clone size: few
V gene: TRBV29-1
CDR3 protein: CSVAGSGSGANVLTF
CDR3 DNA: TGCAGCGTTGCTGGTTCGGGCTCTGGGGCCAACGTCCTGACTTTC

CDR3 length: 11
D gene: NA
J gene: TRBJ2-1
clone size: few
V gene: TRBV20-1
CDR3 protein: CSARSINEQFF
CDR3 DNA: TGCAGTGCTAGGTCCATCAATGAGCAGTTCTTC

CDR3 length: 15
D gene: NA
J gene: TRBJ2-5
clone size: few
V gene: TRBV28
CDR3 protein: CASTRRSATGETQYF
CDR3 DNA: TGTGCCAGCACTAGACGGTCAGCGACCGGGGAGACCCAGTACTTC

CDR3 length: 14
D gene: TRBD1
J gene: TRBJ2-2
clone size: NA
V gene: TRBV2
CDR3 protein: CATRWDRNTGELFF
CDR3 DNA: TGTGCCACCCGGTGGGACAGAAATACCGGGGAGCTGTTTTTT

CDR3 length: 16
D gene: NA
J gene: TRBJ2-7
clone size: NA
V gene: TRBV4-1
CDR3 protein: CASSQVSVRNSYEQYF
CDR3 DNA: TGCGCCAGCAGCCAAGTTTCGGTGCGGAACTCCTACGAGCAGTACTTC

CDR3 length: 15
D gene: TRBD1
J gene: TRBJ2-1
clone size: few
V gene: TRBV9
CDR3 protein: CASSTSGQDRGYRFF
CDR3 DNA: TGTGCCAGCAGCACGTCGGGACAGGACAGGGGGTATCGGTTCTTC

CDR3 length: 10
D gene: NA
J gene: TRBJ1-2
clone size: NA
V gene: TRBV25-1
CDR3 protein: CASSAYGYTF
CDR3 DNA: TGTGCCAGCAGTGCATATGGCTACACCTTC

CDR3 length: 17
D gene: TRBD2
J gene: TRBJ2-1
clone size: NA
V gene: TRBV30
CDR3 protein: CAWSGQAAKGLVNEQFF
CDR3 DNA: TGTGCCTGGAGTGGGCAAGCGGCAAAGGGACTAGTCAATGAGCAGTTCTTC

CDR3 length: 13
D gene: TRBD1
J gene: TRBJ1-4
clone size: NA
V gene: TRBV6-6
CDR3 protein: CASSRQGNEKLFF
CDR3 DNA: TGTGCCAGCAGTCGACAGGGGAACGAAAAACTGTTTTTT

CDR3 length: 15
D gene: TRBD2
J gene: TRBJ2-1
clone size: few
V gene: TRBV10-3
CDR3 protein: CAISEKAGVYNEQFF
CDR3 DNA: TGTGCCATCAGTGAGAAAGCGGGAGTTTACAATGAGCAGTTCTTC

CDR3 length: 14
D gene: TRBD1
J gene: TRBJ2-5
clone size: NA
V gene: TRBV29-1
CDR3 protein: CSVPWTGGEGTQYF
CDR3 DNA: TGCAGCGTGCCCTGGACAGGGGGAGAAGGGACCCAGTACTTC

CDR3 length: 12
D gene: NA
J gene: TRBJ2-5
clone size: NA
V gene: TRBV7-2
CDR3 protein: CASSFRGETQYF
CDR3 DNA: TGTGCCAGCAGCTTCAGGGGAGAGACCCAGTACTTC

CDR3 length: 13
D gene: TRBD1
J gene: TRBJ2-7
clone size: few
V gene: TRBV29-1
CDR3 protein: CSVARDRGYEQYF
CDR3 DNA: TGCAGCGTTGCCCGGGACAGGGGCTACGAGCAGTACTTC

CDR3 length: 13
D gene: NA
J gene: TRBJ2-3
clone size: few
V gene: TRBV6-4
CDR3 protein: CASSDQAADTQYF
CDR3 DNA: TGTGCCAGCAGTGATCAAGCCGCAGATACGCAGTATTTT

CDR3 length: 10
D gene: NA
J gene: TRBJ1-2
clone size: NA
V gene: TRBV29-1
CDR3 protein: CSAGSYGYTF
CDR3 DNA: TGCAGCGCCGGCTCCTATGGCTACACCTTC

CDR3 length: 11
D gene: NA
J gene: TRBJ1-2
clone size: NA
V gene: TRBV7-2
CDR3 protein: CASTLTWGYTF
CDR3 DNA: TGTGCCAGCACCTTGACGTGGGGCTACACCTTC

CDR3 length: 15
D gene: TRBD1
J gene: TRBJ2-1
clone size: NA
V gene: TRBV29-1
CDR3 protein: CSARTGAFSYNEQFF
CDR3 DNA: TGCAGCGCCCGGACAGGGGCCTTCTCCTACAATGAGCAGTTCTTC

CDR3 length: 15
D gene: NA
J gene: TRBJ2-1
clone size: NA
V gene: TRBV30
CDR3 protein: CAWRPRGGFYNEQFF
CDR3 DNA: TGTGCCTGGAGACCGAGGGGCGGTTTCTACAATGAGCAGTTCTTC

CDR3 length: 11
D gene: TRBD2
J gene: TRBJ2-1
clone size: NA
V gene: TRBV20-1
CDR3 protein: CSLAGGNEQFF
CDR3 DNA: TGCAGCCTAGCGGGAGGAAATGAGCAGTTCTTC

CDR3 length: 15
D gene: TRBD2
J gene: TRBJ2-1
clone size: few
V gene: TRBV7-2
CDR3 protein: CASSMGLASYNEQFF
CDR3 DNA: TGTGCCAGCAGCATGGGACTAGCCTCCTACAATGAGCAGTTCTTC

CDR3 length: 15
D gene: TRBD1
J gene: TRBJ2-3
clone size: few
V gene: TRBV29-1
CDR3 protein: CSGLGDSKTTDTQYF
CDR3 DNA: TGCAGCGGGCTCGGGGACAGTAAGACTACAGATACGCAGTATTTT

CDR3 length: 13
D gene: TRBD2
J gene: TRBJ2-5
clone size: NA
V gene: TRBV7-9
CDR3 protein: CASSLVGEGTQYF
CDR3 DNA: TGTGCCAGCAGCTTAGTCGGGGAGGGGACCCAGTACTTC

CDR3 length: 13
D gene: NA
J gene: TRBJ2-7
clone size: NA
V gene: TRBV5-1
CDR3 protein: CASSSGTAYEQYF
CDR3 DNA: TGCGCCAGCAGCTCCGGGACGGCTTACGAGCAGTACTTC

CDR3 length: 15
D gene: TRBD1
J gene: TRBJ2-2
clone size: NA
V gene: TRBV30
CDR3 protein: CAGPPGGANTGELFF
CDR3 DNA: TGTGCCGGCCCGCCAGGGGGAGCGAACACCGGGGAGCTGTTTTTT

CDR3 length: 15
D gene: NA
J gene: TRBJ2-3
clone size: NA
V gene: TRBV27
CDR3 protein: CASRAGMASTDTQYF
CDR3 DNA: TGTGCCAGCAGAGCAGGAATGGCTAGCACAGATACGCAGTATTTT

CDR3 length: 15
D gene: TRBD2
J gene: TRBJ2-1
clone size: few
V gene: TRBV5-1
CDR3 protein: CASSLAALAGKKQFF
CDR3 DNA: TGCGCCAGCAGCTTGGCAGCACTAGCGGGAAAAAAGCAGTTCTTC

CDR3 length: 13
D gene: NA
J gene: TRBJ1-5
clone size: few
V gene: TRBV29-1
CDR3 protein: CTPEGRLDQPQHF
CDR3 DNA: TGCACCCCTGAGGGACGCTTAGATCAGCCCCAGCATTTT

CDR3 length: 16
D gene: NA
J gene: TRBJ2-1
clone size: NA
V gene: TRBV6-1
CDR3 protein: CASSENGGSRYNEQFF
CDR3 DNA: TGTGCCAGCAGTGAAAATGGAGGAAGCAGATACAATGAGCAGTTCTTC

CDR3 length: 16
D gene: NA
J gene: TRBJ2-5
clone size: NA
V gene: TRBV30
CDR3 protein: CAWSVFGPSRKETQYF
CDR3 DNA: TGTGCCTGGAGTGTATTCGGGCCCTCCCGAAAAGAGACCCAGTACTTC

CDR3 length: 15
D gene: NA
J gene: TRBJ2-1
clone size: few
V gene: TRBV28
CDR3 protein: CASIVRSSSYNEQFF
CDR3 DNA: TGTGCCAGCATAGTGCGGTCGAGCTCCTACAATGAGCAGTTCTTC

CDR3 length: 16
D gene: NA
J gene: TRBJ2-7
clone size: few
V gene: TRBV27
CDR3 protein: CASSGFTGTAQGEQYF
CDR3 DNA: TGTGCCAGCAGCGGATTTACCGGGACGGCCCAAGGCGAGCAGTACTTC

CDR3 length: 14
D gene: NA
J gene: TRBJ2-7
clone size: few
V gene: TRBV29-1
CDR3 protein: CSVEVGQGNYEQYF
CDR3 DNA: TGCAGCGTTGAGGTGGGACAAGGGAACTACGAGCAGTACTTC

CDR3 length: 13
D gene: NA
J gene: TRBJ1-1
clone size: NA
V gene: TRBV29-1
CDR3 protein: CSVETMMNTEAFF
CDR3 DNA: TGCAGCGTTGAAACGATGATGAACACTGAAGCTTTCTTT

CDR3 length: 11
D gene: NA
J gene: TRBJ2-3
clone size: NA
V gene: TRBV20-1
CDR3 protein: CSAQGADTQYF
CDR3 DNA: TGCAGTGCTCAAGGCGCAGATACGCAGTATTTT

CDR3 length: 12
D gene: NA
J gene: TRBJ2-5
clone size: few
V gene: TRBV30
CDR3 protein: CAWSVDQETQYF
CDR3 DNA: TGTGCCTGGAGTGTGGACCAAGAGACCCAGTACTTC

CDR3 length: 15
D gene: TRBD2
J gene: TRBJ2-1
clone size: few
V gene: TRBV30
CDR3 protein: CAWSVRAGGGNEQFF
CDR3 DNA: TGTGCCTGGAGTGTACGTGCGGGAGGAGGCAATGAGCAGTTCTTC

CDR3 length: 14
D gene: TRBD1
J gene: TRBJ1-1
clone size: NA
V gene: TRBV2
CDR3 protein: CASIRTGTEAEAFF
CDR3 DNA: TGTGCCAGCATCCGAACCGGGACAGAAGCTGAAGCTTTCTTT

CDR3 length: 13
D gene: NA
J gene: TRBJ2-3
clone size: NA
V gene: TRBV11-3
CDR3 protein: CASSSPLSDTQYF
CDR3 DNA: TGTGCCAGCAGCTCTCCATTATCAGATACGCAGTATTTT

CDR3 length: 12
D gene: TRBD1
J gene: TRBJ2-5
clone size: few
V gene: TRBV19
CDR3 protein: CAAGTAQETQYF
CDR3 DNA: TGTGCCGCTGGGACAGCGCAAGAGACCCAGTACTTC

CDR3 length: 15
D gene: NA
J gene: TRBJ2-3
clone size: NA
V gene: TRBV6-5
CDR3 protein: CASSYGPTFTDPQYF
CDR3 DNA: TGTGCCAGCAGTTACGGACCGACCTTCACAGATCCGCAGTATTTT

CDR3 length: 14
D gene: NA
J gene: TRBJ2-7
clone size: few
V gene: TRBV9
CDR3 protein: CASSEDPSSYEQYF
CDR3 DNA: TGTGCCAGCAGCGAGGACCCGAGCTCCTACGAGCAGTACTTC

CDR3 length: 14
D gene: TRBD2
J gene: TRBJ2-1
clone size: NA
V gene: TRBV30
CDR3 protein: CAWSRAGAYNEQFF
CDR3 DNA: TGTGCCTGGAGTAGAGCGGGAGCCTACAATGAGCAGTTCTTC

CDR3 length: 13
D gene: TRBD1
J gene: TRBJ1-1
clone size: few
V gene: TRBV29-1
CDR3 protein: CSVDGTGATEAFF
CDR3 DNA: TGCAGCGTGGACGGGACAGGGGCCACTGAAGCTTTCTTT

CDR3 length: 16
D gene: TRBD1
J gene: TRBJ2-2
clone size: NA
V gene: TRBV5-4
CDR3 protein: CASSPRDRGSTGELFF
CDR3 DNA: TGTGCCAGCAGCCCCAGGGACAGGGGCAGCACCGGGGAGCTGTTTTTT

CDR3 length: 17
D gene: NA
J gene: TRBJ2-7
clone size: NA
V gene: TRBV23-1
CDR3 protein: CASSQSGQSRDPYEQYF
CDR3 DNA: TGCGCCAGCAGTCAATCGGGCCAGAGTCGGGACCCCTACGAGCAGTACTTC

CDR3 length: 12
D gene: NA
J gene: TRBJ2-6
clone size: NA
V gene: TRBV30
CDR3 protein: CAWSGGANVLTF
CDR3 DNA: TGTGCCTGGTCTGGTGGGGCCAACGTCCTGACTTTC